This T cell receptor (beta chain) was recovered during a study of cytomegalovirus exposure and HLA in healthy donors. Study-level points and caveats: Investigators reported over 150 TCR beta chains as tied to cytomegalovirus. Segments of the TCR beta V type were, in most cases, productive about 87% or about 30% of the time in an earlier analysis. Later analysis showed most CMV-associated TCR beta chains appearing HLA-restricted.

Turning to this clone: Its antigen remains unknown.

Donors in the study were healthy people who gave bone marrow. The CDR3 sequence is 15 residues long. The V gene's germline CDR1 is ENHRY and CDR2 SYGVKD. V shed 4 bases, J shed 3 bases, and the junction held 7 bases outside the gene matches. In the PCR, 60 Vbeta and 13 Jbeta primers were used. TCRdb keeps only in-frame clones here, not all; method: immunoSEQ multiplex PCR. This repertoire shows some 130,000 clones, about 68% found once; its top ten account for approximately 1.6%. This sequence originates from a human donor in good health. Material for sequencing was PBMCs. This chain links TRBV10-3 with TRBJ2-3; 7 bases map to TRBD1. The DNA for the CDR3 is TGTGCCATCAGTGGAAGGAAGGGGGCAACAGATACGCAGTATTTT. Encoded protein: CAISGRKGATDTQYF.